The 30 T cell receptor beta chains reported below all come from one sample, sequenced in a study of T-cell reconstitution after alpha-beta-depleted transplantation in children. The library targeted TCRbeta and was prepared with unique molecular identifiers. TCRdb re-called the PCR reads with MiXCR, one entry per CDR3 protein. This sample has approximately 640,000 distinct CDR3 sequences, with around 17% found just once. Material: PBMCs from the stem cell graft donor, obtained from the stem cell graft. The receptor set was obtained from a human donor who donated a stem cell graft to a child with acute myeloid leukemia.

The chain uses TRBV20-1 and TRBJ2-5; TRBD1 matches at 8 bases. From germline, CDR1 is DFQATT and CDR2 SNEGSKA (reference sequence). The CDR3 loop spans 14 amino acids. Trimming cost V 5 bases and J 5 bases; bases outside gene matches: 10. CDR3 bases: TGCAGTGCTTTAAACAGGGGGTCAGGGGAGACCCAGTACTTC. It is translated as CSALNRGSGETQYF.

This clonotype was counted ten times or more. The V call is TRBV9, the J call TRBJ1-2; D unresolved. CDR1 and CDR2 from the germline V gene are SGDLS and YYNGEE. The length of the CDR3 is 16 residues. Trimming took off 2 bases at V and 8 bases at J, with 22 bases between the two ends. CDR3 sequence reads: CASSVSGVEDLRGYTF. The CDR3 coding sequence is TGTGCCAGCAGCGTGAGCGGGGTAGAGGATCTGCGGGGCTACACCTTC.

This clonotype was detected ten times or more. V is TRBV30 and J is TRBJ2-4; D gene uncertain. Per germline, CDR1 GTSNPN and CDR2 SVGIG (reference sequence). The CDR3 totals 13 residues. Trimming removed 5 bases at V and 6 bases at J, with 14 bases between. The CDR3 is CAWDLGELNIQYF. In nucleotides, the CDR3 is TGTGCCTGGGACTTAGGAGAGTTAAACATTCAGTACTTC.

This clonotype has at least ten counts. This chain joins TRBV29-1 and TRBJ2-7; 11 bases line up with TRBD1. This CDR3 comprises 14 residues. The trim removed 6 bases at V and 0 bases at J, leaving 4 bases unmatched. Per the germline V gene, CDR1 is SQVTM and CDR2 is ANQGSEA. The CDR3 sequence is CSVEGTGGSYEQYF. Here the CDR3 DNA reads TGCAGCGTCGAGGGGACAGGGGGCTCCTACGAGCAGTACTTC.

The table lists this clonotype with many counts. The chain combines TRBV29-1 with TRBJ1-2; D unresolved. The CDR3 consists of 8 residues. The germline V gene encodes CDR1 SQVTM and CDR2 ANQGSEA. V lost 3 bases and J lost 8, with 1 base in between. CDR3 protein: CSVDGYTF. As DNA, the CDR3 is TGCAGCGTTGACGGCTACACCTTC.

CDR3 in DNA: TGTGCCAGCAGTCCGGCAGGGAGCTACGAGCAGTACGTC. Its translation is CASSPAGSYEQYV. V is TRBV28 and J is TRBJ2-7; TRBD1 or TRBD2 may be the D gene (5 bases each). V lost 5 bases, J lost 3 bases, and 11 bases lay in between. This CDR3 has 13 residues. The germline CDR1 and CDR2 sequences are MDHEN and SYDVKM.

In its sample, this clonotype was seen many times. The chain combines TRBV12-3 or TRBV12-4 with TRBJ1-5; D might be TRBD1 (5 bases). With 8 bases removed from V and 2 bases from J, the gap between germline ends came to 13 bases. The CDR3 is made up of 14 amino acids. The CDR3 bases are TGTGCCAGCCAACCAACAGGCCGCAATCAGCCCCAGCATTTT. Protein sequence: CASQPTGRNQPQHF.

This clonotype was counted between two and nine times. The CDR3 reads CASSLVVGARGTGELFF. The CDR3 DNA reads TGCGCCAGCAGCTTGGTAGTGGGGGCGCGGGGCACCGGGGAGCTGTTTTTT. The genes are TRBV5-1 and TRBJ2-2; D is perhaps TRBD1 or TRBD2 (6 bases each). Germline CDR1 reads SGHRS; CDR2 reads YFSETQ. Trimming cost V 0 bases and J 4 bases, with 16 bases left between them. CDR3 size: 17 residues.

This chain connects TRBV7-2 to TRBJ2-3, with D perhaps assigned TRBD1 or TRBD2 (5 bases each). CDR1 is SGHTA, CDR2 FQGNSA, per germline. Trimming shortened V by 1 base and J by 3 bases, and 14 bases separated the two germline ends. The CDR3 covers 16 residues. Here the CDR3 DNA reads TGTGCCAGCAGCTTAGTTCGGGGCAGGGTGACAGATACGCAGTATTTT. It yields the protein CASSLVRGRVTDTQYF.

This clonotype occurred many times. The rearrangement joins TRBV12-3 or TRBV12-4 to TRBJ1-3; D not resolved. The V end lost 1 base, the J end lost 4 bases, and 5 bases lay between the germline ends. The CDR3 has 13 residues. CDR3 nucleotides: TGTGCCAGCAGTTTAGGGGAAGGAAACACCATATATTTT. It translates to CASSLGEGNTIYF.

This clonotype was seen at least ten times. The chain links TRBV12-3 or TRBV12-4 to TRBJ1-4; 8 nucleotides agree with TRBD1. J gave up 8 bases and V 4 bases, and 9 bases lay outside the gene matches. The CDR3 spans 15 residues. The CDR3 loop reads CASSSHRGSKEKLFF. In nucleotides, the CDR3 is TGTGCCAGCAGTTCCCACAGGGGGTCCAAGGAAAAACTGTTTTTT.

The chain recombines TRBV20-1 with TRBJ2-2; TRBD1 is a possible D gene (6 bases). V lost 2 bases and J 5 bases, leaving 12 bases between the germline ends. The CDR3 extends over 14 amino acids. CDR1 is DFQATT, CDR2 SNEGSKA, per germline (reference sequence). In DNA form, the CDR3 reads TGCAGTGCTAGAAAGGACAGAAATACCGGGGAGCTGTTTTTT. This gives the protein CSARKDRNTGELFF.

The chain joins TRBV4-1 to TRBJ2-2; D is possibly TRBD1 or TRBD2 (5 bases each). CDR1 and CDR2 from the germline V gene are MGHRA and YSYEKL. The CDR3 length is 15 residues. V dropped 2 bases and J dropped 9 bases, with 16 bases sitting between them. The CDR3 spells CASSQWDGATRELFF. Here the CDR3 DNA reads TGCGCCAGCAGCCAATGGGACGGGGCAACCAGGGAGCTGTTTTTT.

There are many counts of this clonotype. The genes are TRBV20-1 and TRBJ2-3; TRBD2 matches at 12 bases. Germline V gene sequence: CDR1 DFQATT, CDR2 SNEGSKA (reference sequence). The CDR3 loop spans 15 amino acids. V lost 5 bases and J lost 0; bases outside the gene matches: 3. The CDR3 is CSAGGLAGSTDTQYF. CDR3 bases: TGCAGTGCTGGAGGACTAGCGGGGAGCACAGATACGCAGTATTTT.

This clonotype showed up just a few times. The rearrangement joins TRBV4-1 to TRBJ1-5; no definite D call. Trimming cost V 4 bases and J 1 base, with 8 bases left between them. Germline V lookup: CDR1 MGHRA, CDR2 YSYEKL. CDR3 size: 14 residues. CDR3 sequence reads: CASSRSRSNQPQHF. CDR3 in DNA: TGCGCCAGCAGCCGGAGCAGGAGCAATCAGCCCCAGCATTTT.

The rearrangement joins TRBV6-2 or TRBV6-3 to TRBJ2-5; 8 bases align to TRBD1. Unmatched junction bases numbered 16, after V lost 8 bases and J lost 5 bases. Germline V gene sequence: CDR1 MNHEY, CDR2 SVGEGT. The CDR3 loop spans 16 amino acids. CDR3 sequence reads: CASLRIGTGLMETQYF. CDR3 DNA sequence: TGTGCCAGCCTTCGAATAGGGACAGGATTGATGGAGACCCAGTACTTC.

The chain employs TRBV20-1 and TRBJ2-7, with D possibly being TRBD1 (6 bases). CDR1 is DFQATT, CDR2 SNEGSKA, per germline (reference sequence). CDR3 length: 14 residues. Trimming removed 1 base from V and 2 bases from J, with 12 bases in between. CDR3 sequence reads: CSARVQGIPYEQYF. CDR3 in DNA: TGCAGTGCTAGAGTGCAGGGGATTCCCTACGAGCAGTACTTC.

This clonotype has at least ten counts. The chain couples TRBV29-1 to TRBJ2-2; TRBD1 is a possible D gene (6 bases). This CDR3 has 12 residues. Trimming pared 6 bases from V and 5 bases from J, leaving 10 bases between. CDR1 and CDR2 (germline): SQVTM, ANQGSEA. CDR3 nucleotides: TGCAGCGTCCTTAGGGGGACCGGGGAGCTGTTTTTT. It is translated as CSVLRGTGELFF.

This clonotype was counted at least ten times. The genes are TRBV12-3 or TRBV12-4 and TRBJ2-5; 9 bases map to TRBD1. The CDR3 extends over 13 amino acids. The trim removed 5 bases at V and 4 bases at J, leaving 2 bases unmatched. CDR3 residues: CASSTGGTETQYF. The DNA for the CDR3 is TGTGCCAGCAGTACAGGGGGCACAGAGACCCAGTACTTC.

In its sample, this clonotype was seen once. The chain recombines TRBV7-9 with TRBJ2-7; D is uncertain. Between the trimmed V and J ends, which lost 3 bases and 7 bases, there was a span of 13 bases. Looked up from germline, CDR1 is SEHNR and CDR2 is FQNEAQ (reference sequence). The CDR3 has 13 residues. The DNA for the CDR3 is TGTGCCAGCAGCTTTGACCCGCAACTGGAGCAGTACTTC. This translates into CASSFDPQLEQYF.

The V gene is TRBV7-8, the J gene TRBJ2-5; TRBD2 aligns across 9 bases. This CDR3 is built from 16 residues. Germline V CDR1 and CDR2: SGHVS, FQNEAQ. J lost 4 bases, V lost 3 bases, and 9 bases had no gene match. The CDR3 DNA follows: TGTGCCAGCAGCTTGTTAGCGGGGGCGATACTAGAGACCCAGTACTTC. Its translation: CASSLLAGAILETQYF.

This clonotype was detected many times. The chain uses TRBV7-6 and TRBJ2-7; D gene unclear. This CDR3 is built from 14 residues. The V and J ends lost 5 bases and 5 bases respectively, with 16 bases between them. Germline lookup yields CDR1 SGHVS and CDR2 FNYEAQ. CDR3: CASSRSIGSHEQYF. The CDR3 DNA reads TGTGCCAGCAGCCGATCGATTGGGTCCCACGAGCAGTACTTC.

In its sample, this clonotype was seen a few times. This chain links TRBV5-1 with TRBJ2-7; 11 bases fit TRBD2. The CDR3 runs 13 residues. CDR1 and CDR2 (germline): SGHRS, YFSETQ. V lost 0 bases and J lost 10; bases outside the gene matches: 3. The CDR3: CASSLELAGDQYF. In DNA form, the CDR3 reads TGCGCCAGCAGCTTGGAACTAGCGGGGGATCAGTACTTC.

The chain links TRBV5-5 to TRBJ2-2; 11 positions match TRBD1. In germline, CDR1 is SGHKS, CDR2 YYEKEE (reference sequence). The CDR3 is made up of 17 amino acids. V shed 0 bases, J shed 5 bases, and the junction held 6 bases outside the gene matches. CDR3 region: CASSLAPGTGGTGELFF. The DNA for the CDR3 is TGTGCCAGCAGCTTGGCTCCGGGGACAGGGGGAACCGGGGAGCTGTTTTTT.

This clonotype was found a few times. This chain's CDR3 is CASSLARLPYNEQFF. DNA of the CDR3: TGTGCCAGCAGTTTAGCGAGGCTGCCCTACAATGAGCAGTTCTTC. The chain recombines TRBV12-3 or TRBV12-4 with TRBJ2-1; D not certain. Trimming left V 0 bases short and J 2 bases short, with 8 bases between. This CDR3 spans 15 amino acids.

This clonotype was detected many times. The V and J genes are TRBV4-1 and TRBJ1-1; perhaps TRBD1 as D (5 bases). Trimming cost V 0 bases and J 7 bases, with 12 bases left between them. Looked up from germline, CDR1 is MGHRA and CDR2 is YSYEKL. CDR3 size: 14 residues. The CDR3 reads CASSQEGGRREAFF. CDR3 sequence (DNA): TGCGCCAGCAGCCAAGAGGGGGGAAGACGTGAAGCTTTCTTT.

The chain joins TRBV2 to TRBJ2-1; TRBD1 agrees at 8 bases. The CDR3 covers 16 residues. Germline values: CDR1 SNHLY, CDR2 FYNNEI. Trimming took 8 bases from V and 3 from J; bases not matched to a gene: 12. CDR3: CASGPTGEIFYNEQFF. CDR3 nucleotides: TGTGCCAGCGGTCCGACAGGGGAGATTTTCTACAATGAGCAGTTCTTC. The variable domain in full, completed from reference TRBV2 and TRBJ2-1, reads EPEVTQTPSHQVTQMGQEVILRCVPISNHLYFYWYRQILGQKVEFLVSFYNNEISEKSEIFDDQFSVERPDGSNFTLKIRSTKLEDSAMYFCASGPTGEIFYNEQFFGPGTRLTVL.

The V call is TRBV5-1, the J call TRBJ2-3; TRBD1 might be the D (5 bases). This CDR3 comprises 15 residues. Trimming shortened V by 0 bases and J by 1 base, and 9 bases separated the two germline ends. Germline CDR1 reads SGHRS; CDR2 reads YFSETQ. The CDR3 sequence: CASSLVQGGTDTQYF. The CDR3 bases are TGCGCCAGCAGCTTGGTTCAGGGCGGCACAGATACGCAGTATTTT.

The chain uses TRBV6-1 and TRBJ1-1; a possible D gene is TRBD1 (6 bases). Germline CDR1 reads MNHNS; CDR2 reads SASEGT. With 4 bases removed from V and 0 bases from J, the gap between germline ends came to 9 bases. CDR3 length: 14 amino acids. The CDR3 reads CASSVGGMNTEAFF. DNA for the CDR3: TGTGCCAGCAGTGTAGGGGGGATGAACACTGAAGCTTTCTTT.

The rearrangement links TRBV6-2 or TRBV6-3 to TRBJ1-1, with D possibly matching TRBD1 (5 bases). CDR1 and CDR2 (germline): MNHEY, SVGEGT. This CDR3 contains 16 residues. Trimming shortened V by 8 bases and J by 1 base, and 20 bases separated the two germline ends. CDR3 nucleotide sequence: TGTGCCAGCCGAGGACTGGGGGTAATCGGGAACACTGAAGCTTTCTTT. Amino acid sequence: CASRGLGVIGNTEAFF.